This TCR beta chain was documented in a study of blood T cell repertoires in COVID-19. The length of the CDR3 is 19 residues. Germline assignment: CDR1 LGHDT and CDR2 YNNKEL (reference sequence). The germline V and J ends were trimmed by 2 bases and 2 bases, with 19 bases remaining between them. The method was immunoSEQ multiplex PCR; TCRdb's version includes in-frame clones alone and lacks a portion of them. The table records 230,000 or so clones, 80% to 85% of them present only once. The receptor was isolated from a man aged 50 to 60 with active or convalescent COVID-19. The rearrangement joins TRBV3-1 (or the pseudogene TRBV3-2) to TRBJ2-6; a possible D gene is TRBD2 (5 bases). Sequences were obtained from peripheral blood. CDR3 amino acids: CASSQSDQDYSAGANVLTF. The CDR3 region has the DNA TGTGCCAGCAGCCAATCGGATCAAGACTACTCCGCTGGGGCCAACGTCCTGACTTTC.